This T cell receptor beta chain stems from a study of T cell responses to AZD1222 COVID-19 vaccine. The study's findings and limits: Clonal diversity was possibly underestimated, and the donors were mostly white British, with more females. It was only after the peak T cell response that any repertoires were sampled.

The protocol was immunoSEQ multiplex PCR, while the TCRdb copy is restricted to in-frame clones and leaves out a portion. The profile shows under 150,000 clones, 93% of them singletons. Concerning this clone itself: Its antigen is as yet unknown.

Looked up from germline, CDR1 is SGHVS and CDR2 is FQNEAQ. The V and J ends lost 1 base and 1 base respectively, with 4 bases between them. CDR3 size: 13 residues. The source is an adult in good health. The material was peripheral blood, obtained on day 0 of AZD1222 vaccination. This chain uses TRBV7-8 with TRBJ1-1; D is unclear. CDR3: CASSLEGNTEAFF. Here the CDR3 DNA reads TGTGCCAGCAGCTTAGAAGGGAACACTGAAGCTTTCTTT.